This TCR beta chain was sequenced during a study of blood T cell repertoires in COVID-19. Study in general: Samples of COVID-19 (acute and convalescent) were obtained from the United States, Italy and Spain. T cells, B-cell-depleted T cells, or PBMCs supplied cDNA or gDNA.

This CDR3 contains 17 residues. The germline CDR1 and CDR2 sequences are SGDLS and YYNGEE. J gave up 5 bases and V 2 bases, and 4 bases lay outside the gene matches. Original processing notes: The authors estimated nucleated cell counts from reference gene primer amplification. TCRdb's copy holds only in-frame clones and misses some; the assay was immunoSEQ multiplex PCR. The D gene and trimming were derived from the DNA, and the V and J assignments and clone size from that table. The sample has about 85,000 clones; 90% are singletons. The chain is built from TRBV9 and TRBJ2-4, with 16 bases that match TRBD2. The clonotype originates from a woman older than 75 with active or convalescent COVID-19. Input material: peripheral blood. The CDR3 reads CASSVGLAGGPENIQYF. CDR3 nucleotide sequence: TGTGCCAGCAGCGTGGGACTAGCGGGAGGGCCGGAAAACATTCAGTACTTC.